Listed below are T cell receptor beta chains from one sample, sequenced in a study of OX40 agonist ivuxolimab in advanced cancers. Clones were read by immunoSEQ multiplex PCR, and TCRdb kept only the in-frame ones, dropping some. The sample has about 78,000 clones, around 86% seen once. The specimen was CD4+ or CD8+ T cells sorted from blood, collected in a trial of the OX40 agonist ivuxolimab. These receptors were taken from an adult with an advanced solid tumor such as melanoma, head and neck, liver or kidney cancer. Both conserved end residues are part of each CDR3. Fields, in order: CDR3 protein, CDR3 DNA, J gene, clone size, V gene, D gene. D genes are given only for firm matches. Clone size is not always given. Where it is, it says once, few, many or a class for expanded clones.

CDR3aa: CATSRGHLGALADVASTDTQYF
CDR3nt: TGTGCCACCAGCAGAGGCCATTTGGGGGCCCTAGCAGATGTCGCTAGCACAGATACGCAGTATTTT
j_gene: TRBJ2-3
abundance: NA
v_gene: TRBV15
d_gene: NA

CDR3aa: CAIGQGAEEKLFF
CDR3nt: TGTGCCATCGGACAGGGGGCTGAGGAAAAACTGTTTTTT
j_gene: TRBJ1-4
abundance: NA
v_gene: TRBV28
d_gene: TRBD1

CDR3aa: CASSLPGYNEQFF
CDR3nt: TGCGCCAGCAGCTTGCCGGGATACAATGAGCAGTTCTTC
j_gene: TRBJ2-1
abundance: NA
v_gene: TRBV5-1
d_gene: NA

CDR3aa: CASSQGLAGGTGELFF
CDR3nt: TGTGCCAGCAGCCAGGGACTAGCGGGAGGCACCGGGGAGCTGTTTTTT
j_gene: TRBJ2-2
abundance: NA
v_gene: TRBV14
d_gene: TRBD2

CDR3aa: CASTGYLGRVTEAFF
CDR3nt: TGCGCCAGCACCGGATACCTGGGCCGGGTCACTGAAGCTTTCTTT
j_gene: TRBJ1-1
abundance: NA
v_gene: TRBV10-2
d_gene: NA

CDR3aa: CASSVGYEQYF
CDR3nt: TGTGCCAGCAGTGTCGGCTACGAGCAGTACTTC
j_gene: TRBJ2-7
abundance: NA
v_gene: TRBV6-1
d_gene: NA

CDR3aa: CASSAWTGNYEQYF
CDR3nt: TGTGCCAGCAGTGCCTGGACAGGGAACTACGAGCAGTACTTC
j_gene: TRBJ2-7
abundance: few
v_gene: TRBV2
d_gene: TRBD1

CDR3aa: CASSFGLLETQYF
CDR3nt: TGCGCCAGCAGTTTCGGATTATTGGAGACCCAGTACTTC
j_gene: TRBJ2-5
abundance: NA
v_gene: TRBV10-2
d_gene: NA

CDR3aa: CASTRADYTDTQYF
CDR3nt: TGCGCCAGCACCCGGGCCGATTACACAGATACGCAGTATTTT
j_gene: TRBJ2-3
abundance: NA
v_gene: TRBV5-1
d_gene: NA

CDR3aa: CASSAGLAGGNEQFF
CDR3nt: TGTGCCAGCAGTGCGGGACTAGCGGGAGGAAATGAGCAGTTCTTC
j_gene: TRBJ2-1
abundance: NA
v_gene: TRBV6-4
d_gene: TRBD2

CDR3aa: CASSGRGRADTQYF
CDR3nt: TGTGCCAGCAGTGGCAGGGGGCGCGCAGATACGCAGTATTTT
j_gene: TRBJ2-3
abundance: NA
v_gene: TRBV2
d_gene: TRBD1

CDR3aa: CASSLGQGNYGYTF
CDR3nt: TGTGCCAGCAGCTTAGGACAGGGTAACTATGGCTACACCTTC
j_gene: TRBJ1-2
abundance: few
v_gene: TRBV7-9
d_gene: TRBD1

CDR3aa: CASSRSWDRGAGELFF
CDR3nt: TGTGCCAGCAGCCGATCCTGGGACAGGGGGGCCGGGGAGCTGTTTTTT
j_gene: TRBJ2-2
abundance: NA
v_gene: TRBV7-2
d_gene: TRBD1

CDR3aa: CASSRTGTLNSPLHF
CDR3nt: TGTGCCAGTAGTCGAACCGGGACACTCAATTCACCCCTCCACTTT
j_gene: TRBJ1-6
abundance: NA
v_gene: TRBV19
d_gene: NA